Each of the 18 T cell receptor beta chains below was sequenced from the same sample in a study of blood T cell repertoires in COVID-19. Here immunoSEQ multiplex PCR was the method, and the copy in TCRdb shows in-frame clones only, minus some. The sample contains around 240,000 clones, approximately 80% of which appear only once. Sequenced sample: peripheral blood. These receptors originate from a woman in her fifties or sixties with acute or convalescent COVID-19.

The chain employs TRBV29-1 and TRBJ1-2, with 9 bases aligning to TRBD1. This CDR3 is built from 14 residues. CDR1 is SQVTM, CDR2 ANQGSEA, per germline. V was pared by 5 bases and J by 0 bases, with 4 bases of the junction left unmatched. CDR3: CSVTGQGTNYGYTF. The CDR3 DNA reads TGCAGCGTTACTGGACAGGGGACTAACTATGGCTACACCTTC. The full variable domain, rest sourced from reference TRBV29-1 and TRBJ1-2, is SAVISQKPSRDICQRGTSLTIQCQVDSQVTMMFWYRQQPGQSLTLIATANQGSEATYESGFVIDKFPISRPNLTFSTLTVSNMSPEDSSIYLCSVTGQGTNYGYTFGSGTRLTVV.

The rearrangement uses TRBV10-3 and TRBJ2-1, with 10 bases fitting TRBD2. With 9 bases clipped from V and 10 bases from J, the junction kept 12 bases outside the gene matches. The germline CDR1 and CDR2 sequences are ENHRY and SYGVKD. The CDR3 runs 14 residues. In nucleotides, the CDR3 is TGTGCCATACGGGCTAGCGGGAGTACGTGGGAGCAGTTCTTC. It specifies CAIRASGSTWEQFF.

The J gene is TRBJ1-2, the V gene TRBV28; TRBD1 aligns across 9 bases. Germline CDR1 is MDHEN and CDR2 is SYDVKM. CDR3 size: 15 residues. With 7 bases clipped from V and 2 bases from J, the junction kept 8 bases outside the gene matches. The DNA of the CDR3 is TGTGCCAGCAACCCGGGGGACAGGGACAACTATGGCTACACCTTC. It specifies CASNPGDRDNYGYTF.

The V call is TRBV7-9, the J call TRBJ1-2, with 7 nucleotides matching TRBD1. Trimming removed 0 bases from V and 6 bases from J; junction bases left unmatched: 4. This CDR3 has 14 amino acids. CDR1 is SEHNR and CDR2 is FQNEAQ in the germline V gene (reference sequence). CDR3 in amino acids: CASSLAQTGNGYTF. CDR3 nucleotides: TGTGCCAGCAGCTTAGCGCAGACAGGGAATGGCTACACCTTC.

The CDR3 DNA follows: TGTGCCAGCAGCTTATCCCCAGGACTGACAAACATTCAGTACTTC. As protein: CASSLSPGLTNIQYF. This chain uses TRBV11-2 with TRBJ2-4; maybe TRBD2 (5 bases). Germline CDR1 reads SGHAT; CDR2 reads FQNNGV. V lost 2 bases, J lost 6 bases, and 14 bases lay in between. The CDR3 length is 15 residues.

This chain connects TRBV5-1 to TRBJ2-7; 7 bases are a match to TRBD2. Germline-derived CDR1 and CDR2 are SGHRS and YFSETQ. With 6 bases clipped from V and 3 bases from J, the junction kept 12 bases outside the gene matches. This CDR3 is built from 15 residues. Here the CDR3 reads CASNSQGGRGYEQYF. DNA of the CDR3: TGCGCCAGCAACTCGCAGGGCGGGAGAGGCTACGAGCAGTACTTC.

The CDR3 is CAGSTSGSRGDEQFF. The CDR3 DNA reads as TGCGCCGGGTCGACTAGCGGGAGTCGGGGAGATGAGCAGTTCTTC. The chain joins TRBV5-1 to TRBJ2-1; TRBD2 matches at 12 bases. Germline lookup yields CDR1 SGHRS and CDR2 YFSETQ. The CDR3 is 15 residues long. The V segment lost 10 bases and the J segment 8 bases; nucleotides outside the gene matches: 13. The complete variable domain, with remaining parts taken from reference TRBV5-1 and TRBJ2-1, reads KAGVTQTPRYLIKTRGQQVTLSCSPISGHRSVSWYQQTPGQGLQFLFEYFSETQRNKGNFPGRFSGRQFSNSRSEMNVSTLELGDSALYLCAGSTSGSRGDEQFFGPGTRLTVL.

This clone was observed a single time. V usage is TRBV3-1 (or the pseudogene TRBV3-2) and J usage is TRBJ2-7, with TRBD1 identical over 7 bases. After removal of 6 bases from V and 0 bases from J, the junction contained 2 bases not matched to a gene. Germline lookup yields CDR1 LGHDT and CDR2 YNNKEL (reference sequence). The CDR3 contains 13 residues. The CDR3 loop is CASRRDSSYEQYF. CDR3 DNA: TGTGCCAGCAGACGGGACAGCTCCTACGAGCAGTACTTC.

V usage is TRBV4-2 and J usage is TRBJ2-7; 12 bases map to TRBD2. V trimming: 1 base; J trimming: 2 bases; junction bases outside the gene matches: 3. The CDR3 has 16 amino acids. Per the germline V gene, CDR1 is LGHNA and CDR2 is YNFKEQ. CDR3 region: CASSQGLAGATYEQYF. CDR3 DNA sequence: TGTGCCAGCAGCCAAGGACTAGCGGGAGCCACCTACGAGCAGTACTTC.

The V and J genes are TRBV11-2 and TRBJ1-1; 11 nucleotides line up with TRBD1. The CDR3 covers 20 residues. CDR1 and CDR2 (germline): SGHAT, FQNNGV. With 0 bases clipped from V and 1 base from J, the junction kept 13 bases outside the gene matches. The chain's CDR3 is CASSLDSRTGGTFANTEAFF. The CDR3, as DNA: TGTGCCAGCAGCTTAGATAGCAGGACAGGGGGCACCTTTGCGAACACTGAAGCTTTCTTT.

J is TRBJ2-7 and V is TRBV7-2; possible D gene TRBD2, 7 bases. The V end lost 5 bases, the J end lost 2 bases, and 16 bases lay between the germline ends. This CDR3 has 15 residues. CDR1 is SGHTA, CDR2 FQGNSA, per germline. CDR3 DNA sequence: TGTGCCAGCAGCAGTGGGGGGGGCGGGACCTACGAGCAGTACTTC. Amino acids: CASSSGGGGTYEQYF. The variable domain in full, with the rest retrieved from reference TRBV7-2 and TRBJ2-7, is GAGVSQSPSNKVTEKGKDVELRCDPISGHTALYWYRQSLGQGLEFLIYFQGNSAPDKSGLPSDRFSAERTGGSVSTLTIQRTQQEDSAVYLCASSSGGGGTYEQYFGPGTRLTVT.

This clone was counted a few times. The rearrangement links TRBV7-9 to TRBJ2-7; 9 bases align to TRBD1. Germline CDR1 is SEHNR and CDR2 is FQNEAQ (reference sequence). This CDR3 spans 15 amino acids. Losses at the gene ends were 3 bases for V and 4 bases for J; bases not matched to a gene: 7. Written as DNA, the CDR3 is TGTGCCAGCAGCTTGACAGGGACAGGGCTATACGAGCAGTACTTC. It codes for CASSLTGTGLYEQYF.

The CDR3 coding sequence is TGTGCCAGCAGCCAGGGGAGTTACTACGCAGATACGCAGTATTTT. It translates to CASSQGSYYADTQYF. J is TRBJ2-3 and V is TRBV7-2; D perhaps matches TRBD1 (6 bases). The V and J ends lost 5 bases and 4 bases respectively, with 16 bases between them. The CDR3 contains 15 residues. The V gene's germline CDR1 is SGHTA and CDR2 FQGNSA.

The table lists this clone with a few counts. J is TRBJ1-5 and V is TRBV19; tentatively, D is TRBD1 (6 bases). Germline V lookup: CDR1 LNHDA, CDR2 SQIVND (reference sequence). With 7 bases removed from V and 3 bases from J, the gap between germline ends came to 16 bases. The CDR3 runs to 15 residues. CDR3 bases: TGTGCCAGTACACAGGGCGGGGGTCCCAATCAGCCCCAGCATTTT. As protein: CASTQGGGPNQPQHF.

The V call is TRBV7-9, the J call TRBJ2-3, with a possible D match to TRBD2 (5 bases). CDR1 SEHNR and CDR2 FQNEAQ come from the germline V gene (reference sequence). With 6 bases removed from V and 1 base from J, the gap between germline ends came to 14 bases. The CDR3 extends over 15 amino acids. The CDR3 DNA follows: TGTGCCAGCAGTCCGCCCGGGGTGCGCACAGATACGCAGTATTTT. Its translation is CASSPPGVRTDTQYF.

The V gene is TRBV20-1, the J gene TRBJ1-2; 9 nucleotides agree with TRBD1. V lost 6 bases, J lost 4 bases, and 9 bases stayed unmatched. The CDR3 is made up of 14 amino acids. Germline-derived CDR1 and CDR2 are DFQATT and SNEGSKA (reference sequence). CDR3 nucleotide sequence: TGCAGTGCCAGTACAGGGGGCCTTCGCTATGGCTACACCTTC. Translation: CSASTGGLRYGYTF.

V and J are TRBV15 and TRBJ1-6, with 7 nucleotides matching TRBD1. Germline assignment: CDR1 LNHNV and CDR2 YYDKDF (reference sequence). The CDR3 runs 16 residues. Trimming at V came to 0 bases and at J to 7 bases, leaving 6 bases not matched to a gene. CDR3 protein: CATSRDRRDRNSPLHF. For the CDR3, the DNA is TGTGCCACCAGCAGAGATAGGCGGGACAGAAATTCACCCCTCCACTTT.

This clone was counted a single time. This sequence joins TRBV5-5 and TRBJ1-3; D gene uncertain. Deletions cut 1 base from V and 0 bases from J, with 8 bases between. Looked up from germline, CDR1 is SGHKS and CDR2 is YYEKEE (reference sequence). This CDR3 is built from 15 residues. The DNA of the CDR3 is TGTGCCAGCAGCTTGTTAGACACCTCTGGAAACACCATATATTTT. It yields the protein CASSLLDTSGNTIYF. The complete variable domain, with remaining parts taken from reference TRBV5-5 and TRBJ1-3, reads DAGVTQSPTHLIKTRGQQVTLRCSPISGHKSVSWYQQVLGQGPQFIFQYYEKEERGRGNFPDRFSARQFPNYSSELNVNALLLGDSALYLCASSLLDTSGNTIYFGEGSWLTVV.